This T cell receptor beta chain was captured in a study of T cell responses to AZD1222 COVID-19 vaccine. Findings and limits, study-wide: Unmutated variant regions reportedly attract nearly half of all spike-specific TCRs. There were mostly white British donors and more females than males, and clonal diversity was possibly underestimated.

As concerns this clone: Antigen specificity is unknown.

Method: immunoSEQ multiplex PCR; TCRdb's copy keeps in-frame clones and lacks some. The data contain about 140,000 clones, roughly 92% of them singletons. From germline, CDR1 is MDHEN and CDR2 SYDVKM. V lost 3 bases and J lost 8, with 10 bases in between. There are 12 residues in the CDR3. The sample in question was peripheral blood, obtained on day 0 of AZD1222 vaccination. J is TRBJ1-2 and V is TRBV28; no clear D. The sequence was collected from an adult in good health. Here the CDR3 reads CASSFSSPGYTF. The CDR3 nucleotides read TGTGCCAGCAGTTTCTCGTCGCCAGGCTACACCTTC.